These 28 T cell receptor beta chains came from one sample sequenced in a study of T cell repertoires in cytomegalovirus infection. Each CDR3 protein gets one entry after TCRdb re-called the reads with MiXCR. The table shows under 600,000 distinct CDR3 sequences, with 16% occurring only once. The sequenced sample consisted of CD8+ T cells from PBMCs. Every receptor here comes from a human donor in good health (CMV status not recorded). Some clones in this sample may be carry-over from other donors' samples.

This clonotype has a handful of counts. The chain recombines TRBV5-6 with TRBJ1-1; 8 bases agree with TRBD1. Germline CDR1 and CDR2: SGHDT and YYEEEE. The CDR3 is 14 residues long. The ends lost 3 bases at V and 5 bases at J; junction bases unmatched: 6. The CDR3 sequence is CASSSDRAGTEAFF. CDR3 coding DNA: TGTGCCAGCAGCTCGGACAGGGCGGGTACTGAAGCTTTCTTT.

This clonotype showed up many times. V usage is TRBV7-8 and J usage is TRBJ1-4; D unclear. CDR1 and CDR2 (germline): SGHVS, FQNEAQ. Trimming stripped 5 bases from V and 0 bases from J, with 16 bases between. The CDR3 runs 17 residues. The CDR3 sequence: CASSQRRDRTTNEKLFF. The DNA for the CDR3 is TGTGCCAGCAGCCAGAGACGAGACCGAACAACTAATGAAAAACTGTTTTTT.

There are many counts of this clonotype. The genes are TRBV7-6 and TRBJ2-1; D ambiguous. The CDR3 sequence is 13 residues long. Germline assignment: CDR1 SGHVS and CDR2 FNYEAQ. V was cut by 0 bases and J by 6 bases, with 6 bases left in between. CDR3 region: CASSLARINEQFF. The CDR3, as DNA: TGTGCCAGCAGCTTAGCACGGATCAATGAGCAGTTCTTC.

This chain links TRBV5-4 with TRBJ2-3; 8 positions agree with TRBD2. CDR1 and CDR2 (germline): SGHNT, YYREEE (reference sequence). The CDR3 runs to 16 residues. The J segment lost 5 bases and the V segment lost 0 bases, leaving 8 bases of the junction unmatched. The CDR3 loop reads CASSLATGGPLDTQYF. The CDR3 coding sequence is TGTGCCAGCAGCTTGGCCACGGGAGGGCCCTTAGATACGCAGTATTTT.

This clonotype was counted at least ten times. V and J are TRBV6-6 and TRBJ2-4, with TRBD2 matching over 11 bases. Germline V CDR1 and CDR2: MNHNY, SVGAGI (reference sequence). The CDR3 is 15 amino acids. J was trimmed by 6 bases and V by 6 bases; bases with no gene match: 7. For the CDR3, the DNA is TGTGCCAGCAGATTAGCGGGAGGGCCTGGAAACATTCAGTACTTC. Amino acid sequence: CASRLAGGPGNIQYF.

This clonotype was picked up many times. The chain combines TRBV24-1 with TRBJ2-3; TRBD2 is a possible D gene (6 bases). The CDR3 totals 15 residues. V lost 4 bases, J lost 0 bases, and 10 bases lay in between. CDR1 KGHDR and CDR2 SFDVKD come from the germline V gene. The CDR3 protein is CATSETGTSTDTQYF. In nucleotides, the CDR3 is TGTGCCACCAGTGAGACCGGGACTAGCACAGATACGCAGTATTTT.

This clonotype was counted a few times. The chain uses TRBV5-1 and TRBJ2-1, with D hard to call. CDR3 length equals 12 residues. Germline V gene lookup returns CDR1 SGHRS and CDR2 YFSETQ. With 6 bases removed from V and 3 bases from J, the gap between germline ends came to 7 bases. DNA for the CDR3: TGCGCCAGCACCCGGAGCTACAATGAGCAGTTCTTC. Residues: CASTRSYNEQFF. The full variable domain, rest sourced from reference TRBV5-1 and TRBJ2-1, is KAGVTQTPRYLIKTRGQQVTLSCSPISGHRSVSWYQQTPGQGLQFLFEYFSETQRNKGNFPGRFSGRQFSNSRSEMNVSTLELGDSALYLCASTRSYNEQFFGPGTRLTVL.

V gene TRBV7-9 combines with J gene TRBJ2-3; no firm D call. Germline V gene lookup returns CDR1 SEHNR and CDR2 FQNEAQ (reference sequence). The CDR3 consists of 16 residues. Trimming stripped 1 base from V and 0 bases from J, with 11 bases between. The CDR3 region is CASSLEAGTSTDTQYF. The CDR3 DNA follows: TGTGCCAGCAGCTTAGAGGCTGGTACTAGCACAGATACGCAGTATTTT.

This clonotype was counted ten times or more. The chain carries TRBV6-5 and TRBJ1-1; TRBD1 might be the D (6 bases). The germline CDR1 and CDR2 sequences are MNHEY and SVGAGI. The CDR3 runs 16 residues. V was pared by 5 bases and J by 1 base, with 17 bases between. DNA for the CDR3: TGTGCCAGCAGTGAGCTCCTACAGGGAGAGAACACTGAAGCTTTCTTT. Protein product: CASSELLQGENTEAFF.

A few counts support this clonotype. This chain connects TRBV6-5 to TRBJ1-3; the match to TRBD1 covers 7 bases. This CDR3 spans 14 amino acids. CDR1 and CDR2 from the germline V gene are MNHEY and SVGAGI. After removal of 7 bases from V and 1 base from J, the junction contained 4 bases not matched to a gene. CDR3 protein: CASTPTGSGNTIYF. The DNA of the CDR3 is TGTGCCAGCACCCCGACAGGGTCTGGAAACACCATATATTTT.

In its sample, this clonotype was seen many times. The CDR3 loop reads CASSFRQGGYNEQFF. CDR3 nucleotides: TGTGCCAGCAGCTTTCGACAGGGAGGTTACAATGAGCAGTTCTTC. The V gene is TRBV7-2, the J gene TRBJ2-1; TRBD1 is a possible D gene (7 bases). Germline-derived CDR1 and CDR2 are SGHTA and FQGNSA. This CDR3 spans 15 amino acids. V shed 3 bases and J shed 4 bases, with 13 bases lying between them.

This clonotype appeared many times. This chain links TRBV12-3 or TRBV12-4 with TRBJ2-1; D is possibly TRBD1 (5 bases). The CDR3 consists of 14 residues. V lost 6 bases and J lost 9, with 18 bases in between. The chain's CDR3 is CASRPGHNQGEQFF. The CDR3 DNA sequence: TGTGCCAGCAGGCCGGGCCACAACCAGGGTGAGCAGTTCTTC.

The table lists this clonotype with many counts. This rearrangement joins TRBV12-3 or TRBV12-4 to TRBJ1-1; 7 bases align to TRBD1. With V trimmed by 5 bases and J by 5 bases, 11 bases remained unmatched. There are 15 residues in the CDR3. The DNA of the CDR3 is TGTGCCAGCAGTCCCGGTGGCAGGGGGAGGACTGAAGCTTTCTTT. Protein sequence: CASSPGGRGRTEAFF.

This chain joins TRBV6-5 and TRBJ2-3; 9 nucleotides align to TRBD2. In germline, CDR1 is MNHEY, CDR2 SVGAGI. The J segment lost 4 bases and the V segment lost 5 bases, leaving 16 bases of the junction unmatched. The CDR3 extends over 18 amino acids. The CDR3, as DNA: TGTGCCAGCAGTCCGAATGGATATAGCGGGGGTGGAGCAGATACGCAGTATTTT. Translation gives CASSPNGYSGGGADTQYF.

The chain joins TRBV19 to TRBJ1-5; no definite D call. CDR3 length equals 15 residues. From germline, CDR1 is LNHDA and CDR2 SQIVND (reference sequence). V dropped 4 bases and J dropped 3 bases, with 13 bases sitting between them. This CDR3 is CASSSVYTFNQPQHF. CDR3 bases: TGTGCCAGTAGTAGTGTTTACACGTTCAATCAGCCCCAGCATTTT.

This clonotype appeared many times. The V gene is TRBV28, the J gene TRBJ2-1; the D is unclear. From germline, CDR1 is MDHEN and CDR2 SYDVKM. The CDR3 covers 15 residues. V lost 3 bases and J lost 0, with 9 bases in between. CDR3 in DNA: TGTGCCAGCAGTTTCATAGTTAGCTCCTACAATGAGCAGTTCTTC. As protein: CASSFIVSSYNEQFF. The full variable domain, rest sourced from reference TRBV28 and TRBJ2-1, is DVKVTQSSRYLVKRTGEKVFLECVQDMDHENMFWYRQDPGLGLRLIYFSYDVKMKEKGDIPEGYSVSREKKERFSLILESASTNQTSMYLCASSFIVSSYNEQFFGPGTRLTVL.

A remark on this clonotype: A read error may explain this, as a much larger clone is one base away. The CDR3 spells CASSWGGDRGPGVLFF. DNA for the CDR3: TGTGCCAGCAGTTGGGGGGGGGACAGGGGGCCCGGGGTGCTGTTTTTT. J is TRBJ2-2 and V is TRBV12-3 or TRBV12-4; 12 nucleotides agree with TRBD1. The CDR3 sequence is 16 residues long.

This clonotype appeared a few times. CDR3 loop: CSGGTGSETQYF. CDR3 nucleotide sequence: TGCAGCGGCGGGACCGGATCCGAGACCCAGTACTTC. This rearrangement joins TRBV29-1 to TRBJ2-5; possible D gene TRBD2, 6 bases. Germline CDR1 is SQVTM and CDR2 is ANQGSEA. This CDR3 region has 12 residues. V was shortened by 7 bases and J by 5 bases, with 14 bases between the two germline ends.

This clonotype appeared many times. The rearrangement uses TRBV7-8 and TRBJ2-1; D assignment may be TRBD1 or TRBD2 (6 bases each). Germline loops: CDR1 SGHVS, CDR2 FQNEAQ. CDR3 length: 12 amino acids. The V end was cut by 10 bases, the J end by 4 bases, with 11 bases between. This CDR3 is CATGGGYNEQFF. The CDR3 DNA follows: TGTGCCACTGGAGGGGGATACAATGAGCAGTTCTTC.

The chain links TRBV2 to TRBJ2-7; TRBD1 agrees at 8 bases. The CDR3 totals 14 residues. The germline V gene encodes CDR1 SNHLY and CDR2 FYNNEI. The junction had 6 bases not matched to a gene; V was cut back by 2 bases and J by 6 bases. The CDR3 loop is CASSEHDRGSEQYF. Here the CDR3 DNA reads TGTGCCAGCAGTGAACACGACAGGGGATCCGAGCAGTACTTC.

This clonotype turned up a few times. This chain uses TRBV5-6 with TRBJ1-2; D may be TRBD1 (5 bases). Germline V lookup: CDR1 SGHDT, CDR2 YYEEEE. This CDR3 contains 14 residues. V was clipped by 0 bases and J by 5 bases, with 11 bases between them. The CDR3 sequence: CASSLARQSYGYTF. In DNA form, the CDR3 reads TGTGCCAGCAGCTTGGCTCGACAGTCTTATGGCTACACCTTC. Full variable domain (rest looked up from reference TRBV5-6 and TRBJ1-2): DAGVTQSPTHLIKTRGQQVTLRCSPKSGHDTVSWYQQALGQGPQFIFQYYEEEERQRGNFPDRFSGHQFPNYSSELNVNALLLGDSALYLCASSLARQSYGYTFGSGTRLTVV.

There are a few counts of this clonotype. This chain connects TRBV9 to TRBJ1-1, with 10 bases identical to TRBD1. Germline CDR1 reads SGDLS; CDR2 reads YYNGEE. Trimming took 0 bases from V and 1 from J; bases not matched to a gene: 0. This CDR3 comprises 15 residues. The DNA of the CDR3 is TGTGCCAGCAGCGTAGGGACAGGGGGGAACACTGAAGCTTTCTTT. It translates to CASSVGTGGNTEAFF.

This clonotype has ten or more counts. The chain is built from TRBV7-9 and TRBJ2-7, with no clear D. Germline loops: CDR1 SEHNR, CDR2 FQNEAQ (reference sequence). The CDR3 is made up of 12 amino acids. V was trimmed by 6 bases and J by 5 bases, leaving 11 bases between them. The CDR3 DNA is TGTGCCAGCAGGGGCAGAAGCGACGAGCAGTACTTC. This translates into CASRGRSDEQYF.

This clonotype was observed many times. The genes are TRBV2 and TRBJ2-5; the D gene is possibly TRBD2 (6 bases). The CDR3 runs to 15 residues. V was shortened by 3 bases and J by 4 bases, with 15 bases between the two germline ends. From germline, CDR1 is SNHLY and CDR2 FYNNEI. The CDR3 sequence is CASSDVLGGAETQYF. The CDR3 nucleotides read TGTGCCAGCAGTGATGTACTGGGGGGTGCAGAGACCCAGTACTTC.

This clonotype has only a few counts. The chain joins TRBV7-9 to TRBJ2-2; D gene unclear. Germline assignment: CDR1 SEHNR and CDR2 FQNEAQ (reference sequence). The CDR3 is made up of 11 amino acids. V dropped 5 bases and J dropped 5 bases, with 3 bases sitting between them. CDR3 coding DNA: TGTGCCAGCAGCGAGACCGGGGAGCTGTTTTTT. It yields the protein CASSETGELFF.

The chain recombines TRBV23-1 with TRBJ1-6; a weak D match, TRBD1 (5 bases). TRBV23-1 is recorded as an ORF, its role being uncertain. V was trimmed by 8 bases and J by 12 bases, leaving 11 bases between them. The length of the CDR3 is 11 residues. The CDR3: CASPGAKPLHF. The CDR3 DNA reads as TGCGCCAGCCCTGGGGCCAAACCCCTCCACTTT.

The chain carries TRBV2 and TRBJ2-7; a weak D match, TRBD2 (5 bases). V was pared by 8 bases and J by 12 bases, with 23 bases between. The length of the CDR3 is 13 residues. The germline V gene has CDR1 SNHLY and CDR2 FYNNEI. DNA of the CDR3: TGTGCCAGCTCCCCGGGGTACTCCTACGAGACGTACTTC. Translating gives CASSPGYSYETYF. Complete variable domain (other parts from reference TRBV2 and TRBJ2-7): EPEVTQTPSHQVTQMGQEVILRCVPISNHLYFYWYRQILGQKVEFLVSFYNNEISEKSEIFDDQFSVERPDGSNFTLKIRSTKLEDSAMYFCASSPGYSYETYFGPGTRLTVT.

This chain uses TRBV28 with TRBJ1-5; TRBD1 agrees at 8 bases. Germline CDR1 reads MDHEN; CDR2 reads SYDVKM. Trimming at V came to 6 bases and at J to 5 bases, leaving 6 bases not matched to a gene. The CDR3 sequence is 14 residues long. Written as DNA, the CDR3 is TGTGCCAGCAGATGGACAGGGACCGATCAGCCCCAGCATTTT. Amino acid sequence: CASRWTGTDQPQHF.